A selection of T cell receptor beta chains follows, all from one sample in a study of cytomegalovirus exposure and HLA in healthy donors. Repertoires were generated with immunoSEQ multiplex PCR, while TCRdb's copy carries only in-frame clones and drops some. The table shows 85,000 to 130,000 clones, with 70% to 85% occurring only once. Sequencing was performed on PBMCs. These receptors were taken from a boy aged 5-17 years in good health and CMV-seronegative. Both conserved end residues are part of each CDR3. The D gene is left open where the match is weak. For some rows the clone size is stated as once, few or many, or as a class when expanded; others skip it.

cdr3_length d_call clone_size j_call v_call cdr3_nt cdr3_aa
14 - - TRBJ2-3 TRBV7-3 TGTGCCAGCAGCTTAGGCAGGGCCACAGATACGCAGTATTTT CASSLGRATDTQYF
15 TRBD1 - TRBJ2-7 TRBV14 TGTGCCAGCAGCCAAGCCGGGACAGGGATCCACGAGCAGTACTTC CASSQAGTGIHEQYF
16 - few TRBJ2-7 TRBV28 TGTGCCAGCAGTCCCGGAGGTGCCTCAGGTCGGTACGAGCAGTACTTC CASSPGGASGRYEQYF
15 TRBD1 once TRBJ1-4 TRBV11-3 TGTGCCAGCAGCTTATTACAGGGGGCCTCGTCGGAACTGTTTTTT CASSLLQGASSELFF
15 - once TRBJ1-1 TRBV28 TGTGCCAGCAGTATGCTACAGGACGTTTCCACTGAAGCTTTCTTT CASSMLQDVSTEAFF
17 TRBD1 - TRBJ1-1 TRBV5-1 TGCGCCAGCAGCCGGATACCGGGACAGGGGGCCCTCACTGAAGCTTTCTTT CASSRIPGQGALTEAFF
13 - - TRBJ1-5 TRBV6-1 TGTGCCAGCAGTCCCAGGAGCAATCAGCCCCAGCATTTT CASSPRSNQPQHF
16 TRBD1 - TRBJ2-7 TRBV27 TGTGCCAGCAGTCCTCCATTTCCGGGACAGGGGAGAGAGCAGTACTTC CASSPPFPGQGREQYF
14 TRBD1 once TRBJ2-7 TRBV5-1 TGCGCCAGCAGTTTAGGACAGGGATTACGCGAGCAGTACTTC CASSLGQGLREQYF
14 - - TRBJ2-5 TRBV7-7 TGTGCCAGCAGCTTGACAGGTCAAGGAGAGACCCAGTACTTC CASSLTGQGETQYF
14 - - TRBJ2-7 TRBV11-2 TGTGCCAGCAGCTTACGGGACACTTCCTACGAGCAGTACTTC CASSLRDTSYEQYF
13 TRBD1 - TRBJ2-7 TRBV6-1 TGTGCCAGCAGGATACAGGGGGCCTACGAGCAGTACTTC CASRIQGAYEQYF
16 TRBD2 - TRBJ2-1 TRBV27 TGTGCCAGCAGGCCAACCGGGACTAGCGGGAGGAATGAGCAGTTCTTC CASRPTGTSGRNEQFF